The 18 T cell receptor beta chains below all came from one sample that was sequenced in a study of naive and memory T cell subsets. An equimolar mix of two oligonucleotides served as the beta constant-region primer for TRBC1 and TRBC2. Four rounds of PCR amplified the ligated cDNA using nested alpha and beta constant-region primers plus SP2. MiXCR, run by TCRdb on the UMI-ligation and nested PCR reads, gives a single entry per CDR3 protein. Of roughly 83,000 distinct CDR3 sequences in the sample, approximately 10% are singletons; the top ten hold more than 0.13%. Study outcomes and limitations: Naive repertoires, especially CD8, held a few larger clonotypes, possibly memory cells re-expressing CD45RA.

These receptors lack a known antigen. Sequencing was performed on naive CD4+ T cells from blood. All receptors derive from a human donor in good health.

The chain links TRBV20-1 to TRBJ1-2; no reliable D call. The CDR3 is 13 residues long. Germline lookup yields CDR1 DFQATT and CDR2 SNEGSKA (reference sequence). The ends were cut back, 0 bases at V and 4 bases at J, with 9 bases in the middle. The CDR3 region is CSARDRPVYGYTF. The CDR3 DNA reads TGCAGTGCTAGAGATAGACCCGTCTATGGCTACACCTTC.

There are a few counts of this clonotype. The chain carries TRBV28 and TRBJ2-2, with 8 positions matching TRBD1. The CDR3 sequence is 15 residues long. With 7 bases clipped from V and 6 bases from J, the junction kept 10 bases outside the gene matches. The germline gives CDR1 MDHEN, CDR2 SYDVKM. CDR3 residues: CASTRQGLLAGELFF. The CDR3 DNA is TGTGCCAGCACCCGACAGGGGCTCCTCGCCGGGGAGCTGTTTTTT. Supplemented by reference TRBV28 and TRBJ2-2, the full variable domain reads DVKVTQSSRYLVKRTGEKVFLECVQDMDHENMFWYRQDPGLGLRLIYFSYDVKMKEKGDIPEGYSVSREKKERFSLILESASTNQTSMYLCASTRQGLLAGELFFGEGSRLTVL.

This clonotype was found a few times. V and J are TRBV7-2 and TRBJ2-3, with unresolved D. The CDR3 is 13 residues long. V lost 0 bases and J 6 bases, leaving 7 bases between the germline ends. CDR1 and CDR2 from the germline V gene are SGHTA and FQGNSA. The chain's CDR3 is CASSLANPDTQYF. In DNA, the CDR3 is TGTGCCAGCAGCTTAGCCAATCCGGATACGCAGTATTTT.

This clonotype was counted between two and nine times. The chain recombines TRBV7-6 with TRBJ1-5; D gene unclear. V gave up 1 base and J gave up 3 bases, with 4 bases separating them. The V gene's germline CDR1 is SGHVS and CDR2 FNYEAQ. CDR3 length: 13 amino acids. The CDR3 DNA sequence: TGTGCCAGCAGCTTAGAAACCAATCAGCCCCAGCATTTT. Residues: CASSLETNQPQHF.

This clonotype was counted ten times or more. As DNA, the CDR3 is TGTGCCAGCAGCTTAAATGGGGACATCCAGACCCAGTACTTC. This codes for CASSLNGDIQTQYF. The V and J genes are TRBV11-3 and TRBJ2-5, with D possibly TRBD1 on 6 matching bases. The germline V and J ends were trimmed by 2 bases and 6 bases, with 13 bases remaining between them. The V gene's germline CDR1 is SGHNT and CDR2 YENEEA. The CDR3 loop spans 14 amino acids.

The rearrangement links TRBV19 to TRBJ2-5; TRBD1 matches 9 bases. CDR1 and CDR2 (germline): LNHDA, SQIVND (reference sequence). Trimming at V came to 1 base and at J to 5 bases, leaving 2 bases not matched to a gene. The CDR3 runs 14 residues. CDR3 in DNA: TGTGCCAGTAGTATAGGAGGGACAGGGGAGACCCAGTACTTC. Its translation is CASSIGGTGETQYF.

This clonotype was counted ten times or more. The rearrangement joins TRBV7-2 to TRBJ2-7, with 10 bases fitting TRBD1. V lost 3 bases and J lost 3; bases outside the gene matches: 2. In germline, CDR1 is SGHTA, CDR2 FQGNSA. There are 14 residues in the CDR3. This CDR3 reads CASSFDRGLYEQYF. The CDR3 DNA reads TGTGCCAGCAGCTTCGACAGGGGGCTCTACGAGCAGTACTTC.

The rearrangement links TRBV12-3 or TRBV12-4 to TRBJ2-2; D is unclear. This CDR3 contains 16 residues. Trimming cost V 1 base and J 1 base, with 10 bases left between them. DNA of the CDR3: TGTGCCAGCAGTTTAGTAGGACCGTTGAACACCGGGGAGCTGTTTTTT. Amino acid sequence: CASSLVGPLNTGELFF.

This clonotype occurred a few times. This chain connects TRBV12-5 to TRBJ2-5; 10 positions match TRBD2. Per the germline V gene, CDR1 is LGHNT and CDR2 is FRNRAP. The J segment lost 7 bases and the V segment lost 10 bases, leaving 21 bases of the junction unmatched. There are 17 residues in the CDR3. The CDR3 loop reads CATPPRSSSGGPVTQYF. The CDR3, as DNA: TGTGCTACTCCGCCCCGTTCTAGTAGCGGGGGGCCTGTGACCCAGTACTTC. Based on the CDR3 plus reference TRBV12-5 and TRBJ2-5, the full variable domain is DARVTQTPRHKVTEMGQEVTMRCQPILGHNTVFWYRQTMMQGLELLAYFRNRAPLDDSGMPKDRFSAEMPDATLATLKIQPSEPRDSAVYFCATPPRSSSGGPVTQYFGPGTRLLVL.

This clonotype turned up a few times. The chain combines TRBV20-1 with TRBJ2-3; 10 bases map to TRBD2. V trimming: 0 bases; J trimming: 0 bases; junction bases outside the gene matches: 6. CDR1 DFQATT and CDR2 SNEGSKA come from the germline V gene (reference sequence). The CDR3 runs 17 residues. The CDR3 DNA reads TGCAGTGCTAGAGATTCGCGGACTAGCGGTAGCACAGATACGCAGTATTTT. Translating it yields CSARDSRTSGSTDTQYF.

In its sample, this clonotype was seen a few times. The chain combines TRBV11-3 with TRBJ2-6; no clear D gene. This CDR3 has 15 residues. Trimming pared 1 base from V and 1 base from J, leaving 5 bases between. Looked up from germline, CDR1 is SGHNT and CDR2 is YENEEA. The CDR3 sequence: CASSLAPSGANVLTF. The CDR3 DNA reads TGTGCCAGCAGCTTAGCCCCTTCTGGGGCCAACGTCCTGACTTTC.

The CDR3 spells CASSLTRTSDLGDTQYF. The CDR3 bases are TGTGCCAGCAGCTTAACCCGGACTAGCGACCTAGGGGATACGCAGTATTTT. The rearrangement uses TRBV7-3 and TRBJ2-3; TRBD2 matches at 9 bases. There are 17 residues in the CDR3. V gave up 0 bases and J gave up 6 bases; unmatched junction bases: 10. The germline CDR1 and CDR2 sequences are SGHTA and FQGTGA. Variable domain in full (rest from reference TRBV7-3 and TRBJ2-3): GAGVSQTPSNKVTEKGKYVELRCDPISGHTALYWYRQSLGQGPEFLIYFQGTGAADDSGLPNDRFFAVRPEGSVSTLKIQRTERGDSAVYLCASSLTRTSDLGDTQYFGPGTRLTVL.

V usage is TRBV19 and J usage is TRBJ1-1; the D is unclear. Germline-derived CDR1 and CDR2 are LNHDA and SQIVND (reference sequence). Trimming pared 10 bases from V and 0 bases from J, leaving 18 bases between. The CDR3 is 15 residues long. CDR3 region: CATNEGSLMNTEAFF. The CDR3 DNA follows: TGTGCCACCAATGAGGGCAGCCTTATGAACACTGAAGCTTTCTTT.

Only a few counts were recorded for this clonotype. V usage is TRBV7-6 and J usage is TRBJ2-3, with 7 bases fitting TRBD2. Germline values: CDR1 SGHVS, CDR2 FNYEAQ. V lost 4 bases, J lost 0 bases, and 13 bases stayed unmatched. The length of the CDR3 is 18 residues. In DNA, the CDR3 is TGTGCCAGCAGCTCCCTGGGAGGGGTAGCGGCTAGCACAGATACGCAGTATTTT. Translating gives CASSSLGGVAASTDTQYF.

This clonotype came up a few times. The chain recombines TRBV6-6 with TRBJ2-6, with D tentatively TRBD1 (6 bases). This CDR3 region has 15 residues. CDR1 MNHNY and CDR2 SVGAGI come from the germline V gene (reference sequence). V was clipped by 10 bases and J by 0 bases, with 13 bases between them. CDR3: CATGQGPSGANVLTF. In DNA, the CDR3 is TGTGCCACGGGACAAGGGCCCTCTGGGGCCAACGTCCTGACTTTC.

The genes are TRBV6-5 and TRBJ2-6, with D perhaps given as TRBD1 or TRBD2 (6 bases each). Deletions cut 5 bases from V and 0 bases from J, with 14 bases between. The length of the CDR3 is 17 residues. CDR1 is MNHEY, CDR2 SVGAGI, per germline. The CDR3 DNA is TGTGCCAGCAGTACCGACAGGAGGGACTCTGGGGCCAACGTCCTGACTTTC. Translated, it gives CASSTDRRDSGANVLTF.

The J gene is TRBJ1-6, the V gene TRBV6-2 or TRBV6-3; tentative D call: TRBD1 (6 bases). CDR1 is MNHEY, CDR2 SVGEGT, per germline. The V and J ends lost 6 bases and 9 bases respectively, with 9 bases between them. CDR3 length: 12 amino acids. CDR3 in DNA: TGTGCCAGCAGACCAGGGGCTTCACCCCTCCACTTT. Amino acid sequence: CASRPGASPLHF.

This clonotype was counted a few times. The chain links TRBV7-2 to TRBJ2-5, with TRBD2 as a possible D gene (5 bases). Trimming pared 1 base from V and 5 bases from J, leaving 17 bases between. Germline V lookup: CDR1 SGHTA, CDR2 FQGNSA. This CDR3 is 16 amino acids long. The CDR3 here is CASSLDGLSRTETQYF. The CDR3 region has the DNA TGTGCCAGCAGCTTAGATGGACTGTCGCGTACGGAGACCCAGTACTTC.